The 21 T cell receptor beta chains below come from one sample, sequenced in a study of blood T cell repertoires in COVID-19. TCRdb's copy holds only in-frame clones and misses some; the assay was immunoSEQ multiplex PCR. The sample records 90,000 to 130,000 clones, roughly 85% being singletons. The sample was peripheral blood. All receptors derive from a woman over 75 with active or convalescent COVID-19.

This chain links TRBV5-6 with TRBJ1-2; 10 bases line up with TRBD1. CDR1 is SGHDT, CDR2 YYEEEE, per germline. V was pared by 1 base and J by 8 bases, with 5 bases of the junction left unmatched. This CDR3 is 14 amino acids long. This CDR3 reads CASSLWGTGAGYTF. DNA of the CDR3: TGTGCCAGCAGCTTGTGGGGGACAGGGGCCGGCTACACCTTC.

V is TRBV20-1 and J is TRBJ2-3; TRBD1 matches 12 bases. CDR1 is DFQATT and CDR2 is SNEGSKA in the germline V gene (reference sequence). V shed 3 bases, J shed 5 bases, and the junction held 12 bases outside the gene matches. The CDR3 is made up of 17 amino acids. CDR3 bases: TGCAGTGCTAGTGATGAGTGGGACAGGGGGCATCAAGATACGCAGTATTTT. This gives the protein CSASDEWDRGHQDTQYF.

A single count supports this clone. V and J are TRBV19 and TRBJ1-2; TRBD1 might be the D (6 bases). In germline, CDR1 is LNHDA, CDR2 SQIVND (reference sequence). This CDR3 is 16 amino acids long. V was cut by 3 bases and J by 2 bases, with 16 bases left in between. Here the CDR3 reads CASSIWAGTKNYGYTF. The CDR3 DNA reads as TGTGCCAGTAGTATCTGGGCTGGGACAAAAAACTATGGCTACACCTTC.

The V gene is TRBV9, the J gene TRBJ1-6; 8 nucleotides line up with TRBD1. The V and J ends lost 2 bases and 7 bases, in that order; junction bases with no gene match: 14. CDR3 length equals 18 residues. Germline values: CDR1 SGDLS, CDR2 YYNGEE. The CDR3, as DNA: TGTGCCAGCAGCGTCCGGGACAGGTCGTTTCACCGCAATTCACCCCTCCACTTT. It specifies CASSVRDRSFHRNSPLHF. Combining the CDR3 with reference TRBV9 and TRBJ1-6 gives the whole variable domain DSGVTQTPKHLITATGQRVTLRCSPRSGDLSVYWYQQSLDQGLQFLIQYYNGEERAKGNILERFSAQQFPDLHSELNLSSLELGDSALYFCASSVRDRSFHRNSPLHFGNGTRLTVT.

This clone occurred once. The chain employs TRBV6-6 and TRBJ1-1, with 8 bases identical to TRBD1. Germline assignment: CDR1 MNHNY and CDR2 SVGAGI (reference sequence). The CDR3 is 14 residues long. The V and J ends lost 11 bases and 5 bases, in that order; junction bases with no gene match: 13. CDR3 coding DNA: TGTGCCGGAAGAACAGACAGGGGTCGGACTGAAGCTTTCTTT. Its protein is CAGRTDRGRTEAFF.

The chain has TRBV28 and TRBJ1-5, with D maybe TRBD1 (5 bases). CDR1 is MDHEN, CDR2 SYDVKM, per germline. Trimming pared 5 bases from V and 2 bases from J, leaving 22 bases between. The CDR3 spans 18 residues. Here the CDR3 DNA reads TGTGCCAGCAGTCTGTACAGGTTTAAGTCCTGGGGCAATCAGCCCCAGCATTTT. It specifies CASSLYRFKSWGNQPQHF.

Only a few counts were recorded for this clone. V and J are TRBV2 and TRBJ1-2, with 7 bases matching TRBD1. The CDR3 runs 14 residues. The germline V gene encodes CDR1 SNHLY and CDR2 FYNNEI. After removal of 2 bases from V and 5 bases from J, the junction contained 5 bases not matched to a gene. In DNA form, the CDR3 reads TGTGCCAGCAGTGAACCCGGGACAGCGTATGGCTACACCTTC. Translated: CASSEPGTAYGYTF.

This chain connects TRBV19 to TRBJ1-1; 9 bases line up with TRBD1. J gave up 5 bases and V 4 bases, and 5 bases lay outside the gene matches. The CDR3 totals 14 residues. Per the germline V gene, CDR1 is LNHDA and CDR2 is SQIVND (reference sequence). CDR3 region: CASSRTGEGTEAFF. The CDR3 DNA reads TGTGCCAGTAGTAGGACAGGGGAAGGGACTGAAGCTTTCTTT. The full variable domain, with the rest looked up from reference TRBV19 and TRBJ1-1, is DGGITQSPKYLFRKEGQNVTLSCEQNLNHDAMYWYRQDPGQGLRLIYYSQIVNDFQKGDIAEGYSVSREKKESFPLTVTSAQKNPTAFYLCASSRTGEGTEAFFGQGTRLTVV.

V gene TRBV14 combines with J gene TRBJ2-3; D not certain. V was cut by 3 bases and J by 0 bases, with 10 bases left in between. The CDR3 sequence is 15 residues long. The germline V gene encodes CDR1 SGHDN and CDR2 FVKESK. The CDR3 sequence is CASSQRLVSTDTQYF. As DNA, the CDR3 is TGTGCCAGCAGCCAGCGTTTAGTGAGCACAGATACGCAGTATTTT. Using reference TRBV14 and TRBJ2-3 for the parts outside the CDR3, the full variable domain is EAGVTQFPSHSVIEKGQTVTLRCDPISGHDNLYWYRRVMGKEIKFLLHFVKESKQDESGMPNNRFLAERTGGTYSTLKVQPAELEDSGVYFCASSQRLVSTDTQYFGPGTRLTVL.

The V gene is TRBV4-3, the J gene TRBJ2-1; 9 positions agree with TRBD1. The germline V gene encodes CDR1 LGHNA and CDR2 YSLEER. V shed 0 bases and J 9 bases; nucleotides not matched to a gene: 12. The CDR3 sequence is 17 residues long. CDR3 sequence (DNA): TGCGCCAGCAGCCAAGACTCTCACAGGGGGCTTATCGGTGAGCAGTTCTTC. Its protein is CASSQDSHRGLIGEQFF.

This chain uses TRBV7-8 with TRBJ1-6, with unresolved D. Germline values: CDR1 SGHVS, CDR2 FQNEAQ. Between the trimmed V and J ends, which lost 3 bases and 7 bases, there was a span of 10 bases. The CDR3 loop spans 14 amino acids. DNA of the CDR3: TGTGCCAGCAGCTTGGAAGCGGGGAATTCACCCCTCCACTTT. This sequence encodes CASSLEAGNSPLHF. The complete variable domain, with remaining parts taken from reference TRBV7-8 and TRBJ1-6, reads GAGVSQSPRYKVAKRGQDVALRCDPISGHVSLFWYQQALGQGPEFLTYFQNEAQLDKSGLPSDRFFAERPEGSVSTLKIQRTQQEDSAVYLCASSLEAGNSPLHFGNGTRLTVT.

The chain carries TRBV5-4 and TRBJ2-1, with 16 bases fitting TRBD2. Germline assignment: CDR1 SGHNT and CDR2 YYREEE (reference sequence). J was trimmed by 8 bases and V by 3 bases; bases with no gene match: 5. The CDR3 extends over 16 amino acids. The CDR3 region has the DNA TGTGCCAGCAGCTCCGGGACTAGCGGGAGGGCCCATGAGCAGTTCTTC. It encodes CASSSGTSGRAHEQFF.

The chain joins TRBV19 to TRBJ1-2; 10 nucleotides line up with TRBD1. Germline trimming cut 6 bases from V and 1 base from J; bases unmatched to any gene: 11. CDR1 is LNHDA and CDR2 is SQIVND in the germline V gene (reference sequence). The CDR3 spans 17 residues. This CDR3 reads CASSTRDRGLGNYGYTF. CDR3 bases: TGTGCCAGTAGCACCCGGGACAGGGGACTGGGTAACTATGGCTACACCTTC.

This chain links TRBV11-3 with TRBJ2-2; 10 bases match TRBD2. CDR3 length: 18 amino acids. V dropped 5 bases and J dropped 0; count of bases not matched to a gene: 9. Per the germline V gene, CDR1 is SGHNT and CDR2 is YENEEA. CDR3 in DNA: TGTGCCAGCAGCAAAAGAGGCCTAGCGGGAGCGAACACCGGGGAGCTGTTTTTT. This codes for CASSKRGLAGANTGELFF.

This rearrangement joins TRBV28 to TRBJ2-1; possible D gene TRBD1, 5 bases. V lost 5 bases to trimming and J lost 0 bases, with 11 bases between them. The CDR3 has 15 amino acids. Germline values: CDR1 MDHEN, CDR2 SYDVKM. The DNA of the CDR3 is TGTGCCAGCAGTACACAGGAGCTCTCCTACAATGAGCAGTTCTTC. This sequence encodes CASSTQELSYNEQFF.

The rearrangement joins TRBV5-4 to TRBJ1-2; unclear D gene. CDR1 is SGHNT, CDR2 YYREEE, per germline (reference sequence). The CDR3 is 14 amino acids. V shed 0 bases and J shed 0 bases, with 6 bases lying between them. This CDR3 reads CASSLGSANYGYTF. CDR3 DNA sequence: TGTGCCAGCAGCTTGGGCAGCGCTAACTATGGCTACACCTTC.

The chain joins TRBV6-5 to TRBJ2-5, with 7 bases fitting TRBD1. The V segment lost 7 bases and the J segment 4 bases; nucleotides outside the gene matches: 6. Germline V CDR1 and CDR2: MNHEY, SVGAGI. There are 13 residues in the CDR3. The CDR3 region is CASIGTVRETQYF. In nucleotides, the CDR3 is TGTGCCAGCATAGGGACAGTGAGAGAGACCCAGTACTTC.

V is TRBV6-5 and J is TRBJ1-1; D not certain. V was shortened by 6 bases and J by 4 bases, with 18 bases between the two germline ends. Germline CDR1 reads MNHEY; CDR2 reads SVGAGI. The CDR3 runs to 15 residues. This chain's CDR3 is CASSPRSVGGTEAFF. In DNA form, the CDR3 reads TGTGCCAGCAGCCCAAGGTCCGTTGGAGGCACTGAAGCTTTCTTT.

This chain uses TRBV3-1 (or the pseudogene TRBV3-2) with TRBJ1-2, with D tentatively TRBD1 (5 bases). V lost 4 bases, J lost 4 bases, and 16 bases lay in between. The CDR3 covers 15 residues. Germline assignment: CDR1 LGHDT and CDR2 YNNKEL (reference sequence). The CDR3 is CASSPSLDSFYGYTF. As DNA, the CDR3 is TGTGCCAGCAGCCCAAGTTTAGACAGCTTCTATGGCTACACCTTC.

This clone appeared a few times. The V gene is TRBV21-1, the J gene TRBJ2-2; no DNA check was done on the table's D call, TRBD2. TRBV21-1 is annotated as a pseudogene. The CDR3 consists of 17 residues. The CDR3 is CASSKDAGGANTGELFF. CDR3 DNA sequence: TGTGCCAGCAGCAAGGACGCGGGAGGTGCGAACACCGGGGAGCTGTTTTTT.

The chain uses TRBV15 and TRBJ2-1, with D tentatively TRBD1 (5 bases). Deletions cut 3 bases from V and 11 bases from J, with 11 bases between. The germline V gene has CDR1 LNHNV and CDR2 YYDKDF (reference sequence). The CDR3 loop spans 12 amino acids. CDR3 nucleotide sequence: TGTGCCACCAGCAGCTACAGGTTCCAGCAGTTCTTC. As protein: CATSSYRFQQFF.